The source of this TCR beta chain is a study of T cell clonality in common variable immunodeficiency. Study findings and constraints: Common variable immunodeficiency TCR beta sequences reportedly had fewer deletions and N-nucleotide insertions. Repertoire-complication correlations in CVID were limited by patient heterogeneity.

This clone appeared many times. Its matching antigen is unknown. The DNA ends 3 residues before the CDR3 does, and the rest of the CDR3 is filled in from the germline J gene. CDR1 is DFQATT, CDR2 SNEGSKA, per germline (reference sequence). The CDR3 totals 14 residues. The junction had 4 bases not matched to a gene; V was cut back by 1 base and J by 5 bases. Equal genomic DNA amounts from CVID and control samples were sequenced. The table came from immunoSEQ multiplex PCR; TCRdb's copy has only in-frame clones and leaves some out. The sample presents 15,000 to 20,000 clones, none singletons. The sequence came from a human donor with common variable immunodeficiency. This chain connects TRBV20-1 to TRBJ2-3; 9 bases fit TRBD2. The sequenced sample consisted of peripheral blood mononuclear cells. The sequenced CDR3 bases are TGCAGTGCTAGAGTTCCGACTAGCGGAGATACG. Residues: CSARVPTSGDT. The complete CDR3 protein is CSARVPTSGDTQYF.